A selection of T cell receptor beta chains follows, all from one sample in a study of T cell responses to AZD1222 COVID-19 vaccine. The protocol was immunoSEQ multiplex PCR, while the TCRdb copy is restricted to in-frame clones and leaves out a portion. This table has approximately 110,000 clones, more than 75% appearing once. Specimen: peripheral blood, collected on day 0 of AZD1222 vaccination. The receptors come from an adult in good health. CDR3s include the opening cysteine and the closing phenylalanine or tryptophan. A D gene is named only where the DNA matches it firmly.

NA,TRBV11-2,TRBJ2-7,CASSPRDEQYF
NA,TRBV6-6,TRBJ1-3,CASSSGRVTIYF
TRBD1,TRBV12-3/TRBV12-4,TRBJ2-1,CASKESDRDEQFF
TRBD1,TRBV7-2,TRBJ1-3,CASSSDRGNTIYF
NA,TRBV2,TRBJ1-1,CASSGGAYTEAFF
TRBD1,TRBV2,TRBJ2-7,CASRDHGLNLGQDAYEQYF
TRBD1,TRBV27,TRBJ2-7,CASSTQGVPYEQYF
NA,TRBV10-2,TRBJ1-5,CASTPTGGNQPQHF
NA,TRBV28,TRBJ2-7,CASSSLVSGIVSYEQYF
NA,TRBV12-3/TRBV12-4,TRBJ2-3,CASTAGDTQYF
NA,TRBV6-1,TRBJ1-5,CASSEEGGGNQPQHF
NA,TRBV11-2,TRBJ2-3,CASSLAQSDTQYF
NA,TRBV4-1,TRBJ1-1,CASSQDVAGGVEAFF
NA,TRBV6-5,TRBJ2-7,CASRDGNSYEQYF
NA,TRBV5-8,TRBJ2-7,CASRPVQGLSSYEQYF
NA,TRBV19,TRBJ2-7,CASSPNWGHEQYF
TRBD1,TRBV2,TRBJ1-6,CASSVTGDPSSPLHF
TRBD2,TRBV7-6,TRBJ2-5,CASSVGLAGAPQETQYF
NA,TRBV14,TRBJ2-5,CARIRERGLQETQYF
TRBD2,TRBV6-1,TRBJ2-7,CASSELWEGTYEQYF
NA,TRBV7-9,TRBJ2-6,CASSHSLGTVSGANVLTF
NA,TRBV5-5,TRBJ2-1,CASSLALGAGYNEQFF
NA,TRBV3-1/TRBV3-2,TRBJ2-1,CASSQEVGGVSYNEQFF
NA,TRBV5-8,TRBJ2-5,CASSLRQGETQYF
NA,TRBV6-2/TRBV6-3,TRBJ1-1,CASSYSNMNTEAFF
TRBD1,TRBV4-2,TRBJ1-2,CASSQEKGQYYGYTF
NA,TRBV19,TRBJ2-5,CASSIQGYQETQYF
NA,TRBV19,TRBJ2-7,CASSSPRGPLYEQYF
TRBD1,TRBV5-1,TRBJ1-4,CASSYRTGATNEKLFF
TRBD2,TRBV6-7,TRBJ2-1,CASSDGGGGPYFAYNEQFF
TRBD2,TRBV5-6,TRBJ2-7,CASSLSSGGWSGEQYF
NA,TRBV19,TRBJ1-1,CASSELLNTEAFF
NA,TRBV4-1,TRBJ1-1,CASSQVGTVNTEAFF
NA,TRBV15,TRBJ2-1,CATMGGVSNEQFF
NA,TRBV19,TRBJ2-3,CASSIRGKADTQYF
NA,TRBV19,TRBJ2-6,CASSIPISGANVLTF
NA,TRBV7-9,TRBJ1-3,CASSLASSSGNTIYF
NA,TRBV2,TRBJ1-1,CASIRGLSTVEAFF
NA,TRBV4-3,TRBJ2-7,CASSQGLQVYEQYF
NA,TRBV5-4,TRBJ2-4,CASSFAGAIAKNIQYF
TRBD1,TRBV19,TRBJ2-1,CASTRQGSSYNEQFF
NA,TRBV6-5,TRBJ1-5,CASSSTGPNQPQHF
NA,TRBV12-5,TRBJ2-1,CASGLVSRNEQFF
NA,TRBV3-1/TRBV3-2,TRBJ1-3,CASSQGTSSGNTIYF
TRBD2,TRBV4-3,TRBJ2-3,CASSPTSGVDTQYF
NA,TRBV6-5,TRBJ2-1,CASRAEWQTYNEQFF
TRBD2,TRBV7-8,TRBJ2-2,CASSLAGGNTGELFF
NA,TRBV27,TRBJ1-2,CASSQTGNYGYTF
TRBD1,TRBV11-2,TRBJ1-1,CASSQLRGQNTEAFF